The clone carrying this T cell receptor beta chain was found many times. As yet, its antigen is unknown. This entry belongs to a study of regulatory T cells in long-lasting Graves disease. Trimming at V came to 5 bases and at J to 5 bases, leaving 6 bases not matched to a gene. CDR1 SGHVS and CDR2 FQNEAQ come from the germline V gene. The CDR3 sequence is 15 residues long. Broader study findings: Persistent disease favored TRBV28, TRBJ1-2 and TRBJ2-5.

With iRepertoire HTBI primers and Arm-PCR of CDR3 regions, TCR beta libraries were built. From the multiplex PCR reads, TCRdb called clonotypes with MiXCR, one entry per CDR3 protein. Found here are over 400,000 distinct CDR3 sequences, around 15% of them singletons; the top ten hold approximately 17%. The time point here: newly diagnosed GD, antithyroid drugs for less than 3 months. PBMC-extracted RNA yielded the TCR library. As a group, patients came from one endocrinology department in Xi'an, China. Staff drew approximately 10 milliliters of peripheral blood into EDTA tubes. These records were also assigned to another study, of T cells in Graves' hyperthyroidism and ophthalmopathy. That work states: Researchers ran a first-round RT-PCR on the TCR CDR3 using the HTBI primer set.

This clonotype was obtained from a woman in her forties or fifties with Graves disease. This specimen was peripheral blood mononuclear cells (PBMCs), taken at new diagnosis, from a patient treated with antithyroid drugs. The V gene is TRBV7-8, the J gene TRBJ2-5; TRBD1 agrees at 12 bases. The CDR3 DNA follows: TGTGCCAGCAGCCTGGGGACAGGGGGCTTGGAGACCCAGTACTTC. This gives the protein CASSLGTGGLETQYF.